The text below deals with one T cell receptor beta chain. Its antigen remains unidentified. This record belongs to a study of T cell responses to AZD1222 COVID-19 vaccine. Across the whole study: Pooling was applied to second doses at about 4 or about 12 weeks.

The CDR3 sequence is 14 residues long. The V end was cut by 0 bases, the J end by 9 bases, with 9 bases between. Germline CDR1 is LNHNV and CDR2 is YYDKDF (reference sequence). TCRdb keeps only in-frame clones here, not all; method: immunoSEQ multiplex PCR. The sample consists of 57,000 or so clones, approximately 80% of them appearing once. Study findings and constraints: It was only after the peak T cell response that any repertoires were sampled.

The J gene is TRBJ1-6, the V gene TRBV15; the D is unclear. The material sequenced was peripheral blood, taken on day 0 of AZD1222 vaccination. This clonotype originated in an adult in good health. CDR3 DNA: TGTGCCACCAGCAGAGATCAAACTCTTTCACCCCTCCACTTT. This encodes CATSRDQTLSPLHF.